This TCR beta chain was identified in a study of T cells in Graves' hyperthyroidism and ophthalmopathy. Amplification yielded TCR beta CDR3 regions, with RNA transcripts as the source. The TCR CDR3 was amplified in a first-round RT-PCR using the HTBI primer set. TCRdb reprocessed the multiplex PCR reads with MiXCR, giving one entry per CDR3 protein. The sample includes some 350,000 distinct CDR3 sequences, under 20% seen only once; the top ten take 3.7%. This TCR was sampled from a woman under 30 with Graves' hyperthyroidism. Input material: blood.

CDR3 protein: CASSLLRGYSYEQYF. For the CDR3, the DNA is TGTGCCAGCAGTTTATTGCGGGGGTACTCCTACGAGCAGTACTTC. The rearrangement uses TRBV12-3 or TRBV12-4 and TRBJ2-7, with TRBD2 matching over 7 bases. The J segment lost 0 bases and the V segment lost 2 bases, leaving 4 bases of the junction unmatched. This CDR3 region has 15 residues.